This is a list of T cell receptor beta chains from one sample in a study of CD8 T cells in ankylosing spondylitis. TCRdb re-analysed the 5' RACE reads in MiXCR, keeping a single row per CDR3 protein. Here the sample spans just under 550,000 distinct CDR3 sequences, about 12% being singletons. The sequenced material came from blood, either unsorted or a sorted T cell fraction (not recorded which). The receptor set was obtained from a male donor with ankylosing spondylitis. Each CDR3 is given with its conserved first and last residue. The order of the fields is clone size, J gene, V gene, D gene, CDR3 DNA, CDR3 protein. A D gene is named only where the DNA matches it firmly. The size entry is marked missing in some rows and otherwise reads once, few, many or a size class.

abundance: many
j_gene: TRBJ2-2
v_gene: TRBV28
d_gene: NA
CDR3nt: TGTGCCAGCAGTTTTATCACCGGGGAGCTGTTTTTT
CDR3aa: CASSFITGELFF

abundance: NA
j_gene: TRBJ2-1
v_gene: TRBV2
d_gene: TRBD2
CDR3nt: TGTGCCAGCAGGACTAGCGGGTCGGGATCTATTAATGAGCAGTTCTTC
CDR3aa: CASRTSGSGSINEQFF

abundance: NA
j_gene: TRBJ2-3
v_gene: TRBV5-1
d_gene: NA
CDR3nt: TGCGCCAGCAGCTTGCCTAGCAGTAGCACAGATACGCAGTATTTT
CDR3aa: CASSLPSSSTDTQYF

abundance: few
j_gene: TRBJ2-2
v_gene: TRBV20-1
d_gene: NA
CDR3nt: TGCAGTGCTAGAGCCCCTGGGATTACCGGGGAGCTGTTTTTT
CDR3aa: CSARAPGITGELFF

abundance: many
j_gene: TRBJ1-2
v_gene: TRBV7-2
d_gene: NA
CDR3nt: TGTGCCAGCAGCCCAACAGACCCTAGCCGAGCGGTTGGCTACACCTTC
CDR3aa: CASSPTDPSRAVGYTF

abundance: NA
j_gene: TRBJ2-1
v_gene: TRBV5-6
d_gene: TRBD2
CDR3nt: TGTGCCAGCAGGAGCAGCGGGAGGGCCTACAATGAGCAGTTCTTC
CDR3aa: CASRSSGRAYNEQFF

abundance: NA
j_gene: TRBJ2-3
v_gene: TRBV6-5
d_gene: TRBD2
CDR3nt: TGTGCCAGCAGTTACTCAAGGCTAGCGGGAAGAACAGATACGCAGTATTTT
CDR3aa: CASSYSRLAGRTDTQYF

abundance: few
j_gene: TRBJ2-3
v_gene: TRBV10-3
d_gene: TRBD1
CDR3nt: TGTGCCATCAAACAGGGGGGAGATACGCAGTATTTT
CDR3aa: CAIKQGGDTQYF

abundance: NA
j_gene: TRBJ2-1
v_gene: TRBV25-1
d_gene: NA
CDR3nt: TGTGCCAGCAGTGAATCCGACAGGTTCAACAATGAGCAGTTCTTC
CDR3aa: CASSESDRFNNEQFF

abundance: few
j_gene: TRBJ1-1
v_gene: TRBV5-6
d_gene: NA
CDR3nt: TGTGCCAGCCGACTCACAGGGATAGGGGCAGGGACTGAAGCTTTCTTT
CDR3aa: CASRLTGIGAGTEAFF

abundance: NA
j_gene: TRBJ1-6
v_gene: TRBV20-1
d_gene: TRBD1
CDR3nt: TGCAGTGCTAGAGGGGCAGGGGGCGCGTTGAATTCACCCCTCCACTTT
CDR3aa: CSARGAGGALNSPLHF

abundance: few
j_gene: TRBJ2-7
v_gene: TRBV30
d_gene: NA
CDR3nt: TGTGCCTGGACCTTCAGCGCCTCCTACGAGCAGTACTTC
CDR3aa: CAWTFSASYEQYF

abundance: many
j_gene: TRBJ2-1
v_gene: TRBV4-1
d_gene: NA
CDR3nt: TGCGCCAGCAGCCAAGGGGTGGTCAGCTCCTACAATGAGCAGTTCTTC
CDR3aa: CASSQGVVSSYNEQFF

abundance: NA
j_gene: TRBJ1-1
v_gene: TRBV18
d_gene: TRBD1
CDR3nt: TGTGCCAGCTCCCTTACGGGCGGGACAGCCATGAACACTGAAGCTTTCTTT
CDR3aa: CASSLTGGTAMNTEAFF

abundance: many
j_gene: TRBJ2-6
v_gene: TRBV11-1
d_gene: NA
CDR3nt: TGTGCCAGCAGCTTAAGGCAGATCGCATTCTCTGGGGCCAACGTCCTGACTTTC
CDR3aa: CASSLRQIAFSGANVLTF

abundance: few
j_gene: TRBJ1-4
v_gene: TRBV20-1
d_gene: NA
CDR3nt: TGCAGTGGCCGTCTTACTAATGAAAAACTGTTTTTT
CDR3aa: CSGRLTNEKLFF

abundance: few
j_gene: TRBJ2-4
v_gene: TRBV25-1
d_gene: TRBD1
CDR3nt: TGTGCCAGCGGGACAGGGGGTAGAGACATTCAGTACTTC
CDR3aa: CASGTGGRDIQYF

abundance: few
j_gene: TRBJ2-5
v_gene: TRBV28
d_gene: TRBD2
CDR3nt: TGTGCCAGCAATAACTCCGGGACTAGCGGGATGGAGACCCAGTACTTC
CDR3aa: CASNNSGTSGMETQYF

abundance: NA
j_gene: TRBJ1-5
v_gene: TRBV7-9
d_gene: NA
CDR3nt: TGTGCCAGCAGCTTAGTCGTCGGGAATAGCAATCAGCCCCAGCATTTT
CDR3aa: CASSLVVGNSNQPQHF

abundance: NA
j_gene: TRBJ2-2
v_gene: TRBV5-1
d_gene: NA
CDR3nt: TGCGCCAGCATGGGGGGCGGTGCGAACACCGGGGAGCTGTTTTTT
CDR3aa: CASMGGGANTGELFF

abundance: many
j_gene: TRBJ1-2
v_gene: TRBV6-1
d_gene: NA
CDR3nt: TGTGCCAGCAGTGACAGGAACTATGGCTACACCTTC
CDR3aa: CASSDRNYGYTF

abundance: few
j_gene: TRBJ2-5
v_gene: TRBV20-1
d_gene: TRBD2
CDR3nt: TGCAGTGCCGGCCCCCGGCTAGCGGGAGGGCCGGGTGTCGGGGAGACCCAGTACTTC
CDR3aa: CSAGPRLAGGPGVGETQYF

abundance: NA
j_gene: TRBJ2-7
v_gene: TRBV4-1
d_gene: NA
CDR3nt: TGCGCCAGCGGTAGAGGGCTTACGTCCTACGAGCAGTACTTC
CDR3aa: CASGRGLTSYEQYF

abundance: NA
j_gene: TRBJ2-1
v_gene: TRBV27
d_gene: TRBD2
CDR3nt: TGTGCCAGCAGGTGGACTAGCGGGAGTATAAATGAGCAGTTCTTC
CDR3aa: CASRWTSGSINEQFF

abundance: NA
j_gene: TRBJ2-7
v_gene: TRBV7-7
d_gene: TRBD2
CDR3nt: TGTGCCAGCAGCCCCCGGACTAGCGGGAGCATGTACGAGCAGTACTTC
CDR3aa: CASSPRTSGSMYEQYF

abundance: few
j_gene: TRBJ2-1
v_gene: TRBV7-6
d_gene: TRBD2
CDR3nt: TGTGCCAGCAGCTTAGAAGCTAGCGGGAGTTCTACCTACAATGAGCAGTTCTTC
CDR3aa: CASSLEASGSSTYNEQFF

abundance: NA
j_gene: TRBJ1-1
v_gene: TRBV20-1
d_gene: NA
CDR3nt: TGCAGTGCTAGACCCTCAGGGGCCTACACTGAAGCTTTCTTT
CDR3aa: CSARPSGAYTEAFF

abundance: NA
j_gene: TRBJ2-2
v_gene: TRBV9
d_gene: NA
CDR3nt: TGTGCCAGCAGCGTAGACGGGGTTGGCGGGGAGCTGTTTTTT
CDR3aa: CASSVDGVGGELFF

abundance: few
j_gene: TRBJ2-5
v_gene: TRBV7-8
d_gene: NA
CDR3nt: TGTGCCAGCAGCTCCCCTGGACGGATACAAGAGACCCAGTACTTC
CDR3aa: CASSSPGRIQETQYF

abundance: NA
j_gene: TRBJ2-5
v_gene: TRBV27
d_gene: NA
CDR3nt: TGTGCCAGCAGTTTGGGAGTGGGAGCGAACCAAGAGACCCAGTACTTC
CDR3aa: CASSLGVGANQETQYF

abundance: few
j_gene: TRBJ2-5
v_gene: TRBV19
d_gene: NA
CDR3nt: TGTGCCAGTAGTCCCGCCCCCGCGACAGGAGAAGAGACCCAGTACTTC
CDR3aa: CASSPAPATGEETQYF

abundance: NA
j_gene: TRBJ2-1
v_gene: TRBV20-1
d_gene: TRBD2
CDR3nt: TGCAGTGCTACCTACCCGGGACTAGGGGTGGTTGAGCAGTTCTTC
CDR3aa: CSATYPGLGVVEQFF

abundance: NA
j_gene: TRBJ2-1
v_gene: TRBV5-8
d_gene: NA
CDR3nt: TGTGCCAGCAGCTTGAAATTCTCGAGCTCCTACAATGAGCAGTTCTTC
CDR3aa: CASSLKFSSSYNEQFF

abundance: NA
j_gene: TRBJ2-1
v_gene: TRBV29-1
d_gene: TRBD1
CDR3nt: TGCAGCGTTGAGGTGGGCAGGGGGCTAAATGAGCAGTTCTTC
CDR3aa: CSVEVGRGLNEQFF

abundance: few
j_gene: TRBJ1-1
v_gene: TRBV12-3/TRBV12-4
d_gene: NA
CDR3nt: TGTGCCAGCAGTTTAGGGAGGACCGTGAACACTGAAGCTTTCTTT
CDR3aa: CASSLGRTVNTEAFF

abundance: NA
j_gene: TRBJ2-1
v_gene: TRBV9
d_gene: TRBD2
CDR3nt: TGTGCCAGCAGCGTAGCTCTAGCGGGAGGCTATGAGCAGTTCTTC
CDR3aa: CASSVALAGGYEQFF

abundance: NA
j_gene: TRBJ1-5
v_gene: TRBV5-8
d_gene: NA
CDR3nt: TGTGCCAGCAGCTTTTCACAGACGGGTCAGCCCCAGCATTTT
CDR3aa: CASSFSQTGQPQHF